This passage covers 4 T cell receptor beta chains from one sample sequenced in a study of blood T cell repertoires in COVID-19. Libraries were prepared by immunoSEQ multiplex PCR; TCRdb keeps only in-frame clonotypes and omits some of them. The sample lists about 97,000 clones; around 73% were seen once. Sequencing was done on a sample of peripheral blood. These receptors were obtained from a man aged 60 to 75 with active or convalescent COVID-19.

This chain uses TRBV7-8 with TRBJ2-2; 10 positions match TRBD2. Germline V gene lookup returns CDR1 SGHVS and CDR2 FQNEAQ. CDR3 length: 18 amino acids. With V trimmed by 2 bases and J by 4 bases, 10 bases remained unmatched. CDR3 nucleotide sequence: TGTGCCAGCAGCTTATGGACTAGCGGAGCCCCGGGCACCGGGGAGCTGTTTTTT. Its translation is CASSLWTSGAPGTGELFF.

The chain carries TRBV5-5 and TRBJ2-2; tentatively, D is TRBD1 (6 bases). Trimming took 4 bases from V and 5 from J, leaving 12 bases between them. This CDR3 has 14 residues. The germline V gene encodes CDR1 SGHKS and CDR2 YYEKEE (reference sequence). The CDR3 DNA reads TGTGCCAGCAGCCCTGGGACATTAACCGGGGAGCTGTTTTTT. Protein sequence: CASSPGTLTGELFF.

The CDR3 coding sequence is TGCAGTGCTAGTGTCCAAGGGGGTATTAGGAGGTACTTC. As protein: CSASVQGGIRRYF. This sequence joins TRBV20-1 and TRBJ2-4, with D tentatively TRBD1 (6 bases). This CDR3 has 13 amino acids. Germline assignment: CDR1 DFQATT and CDR2 SNEGSKA (reference sequence). V shed 3 bases and J shed 15 bases, with 21 bases lying between them.

The rearrangement joins TRBV30 to TRBJ1-2; D ambiguous. Per the germline V gene, CDR1 is GTSNPN and CDR2 is SVGIG (reference sequence). This CDR3 is built from 13 residues. Trimming stripped 0 bases from V and 3 bases from J, with 8 bases between. This chain's CDR3 is CAWSVPGHYGYTF. As DNA, the CDR3 is TGTGCCTGGAGTGTACCAGGCCACTATGGCTACACCTTC.